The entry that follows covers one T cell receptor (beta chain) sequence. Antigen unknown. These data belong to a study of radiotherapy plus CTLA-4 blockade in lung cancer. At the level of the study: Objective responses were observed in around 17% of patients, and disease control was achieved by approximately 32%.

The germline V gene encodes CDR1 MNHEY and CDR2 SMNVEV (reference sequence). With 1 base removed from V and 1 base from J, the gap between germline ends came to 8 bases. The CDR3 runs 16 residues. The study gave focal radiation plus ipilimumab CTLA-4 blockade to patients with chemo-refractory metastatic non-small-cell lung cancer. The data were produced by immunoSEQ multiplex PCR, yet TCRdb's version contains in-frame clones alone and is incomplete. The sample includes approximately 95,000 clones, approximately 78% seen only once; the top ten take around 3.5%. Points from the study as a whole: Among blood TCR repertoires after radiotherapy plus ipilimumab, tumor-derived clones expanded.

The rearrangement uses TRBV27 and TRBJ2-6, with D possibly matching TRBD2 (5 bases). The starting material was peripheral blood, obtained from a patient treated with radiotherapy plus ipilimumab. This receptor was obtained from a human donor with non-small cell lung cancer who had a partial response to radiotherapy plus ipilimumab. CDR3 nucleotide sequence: TGTGCCAGCAGTTTATGGCGGACTTCTGGGGCCAACGTCCTGACTTTC. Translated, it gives CASSLWRTSGANVLTF.